This T cell receptor (beta chain) was identified during a study of molecular identifiers for immune sequencing clone quantification (dated by TCRdb to 2016 to 2019). For context, the study as a whole: For a replicate experiment, the RNA from either around 20,000 or 99,000 naive CD8 T cells was divided into five aliquots, and four of those aliquots went on to sequencing. This methods study used CD8 T cells to benchmark TCR RNA copy counting and molecular-identifier clustering-based TCR repertoire sequencing (MIDCIRS).

General findings and caveats noted by the study authors: In CMV-specific effector cells, over 99% of molecules were held by clones above 20 RNA copies, whereas under 1% of molecules were held by such clones in naive cells. Without barcode sub-clustering, chimeric consensus sequences inflated TCR diversity; chimeras reached as high as 47%. Spiked-in Jurkat TCR RNA equivalent to a single cell was reported to be detectable even among one million naive CD8 T cells. About 2.9 recovered TCR RNA copies per cell were obtained by modeling, versus about ten by digital PCR, implying a capture efficiency of 25% to 30%. The sizes of highly expanded clones could end up underestimated when identical TCR molecules share a barcode. The naive libraries included spiked-in Jurkat TCR RNA (fewer than eleven copies' worth), and this Jurkat TCR RNA is not part of the donor repertoire.

V is pared back by 3 bases and J by 0 bases, with 6 bases lying between the germline termini. Reading the germline V gene (reference sequence) gives CDR1 MNHEY and CDR2 SMNVEV. The CDR3 covers 13 residues, taking in both the cysteine and the phenylalanine. The DNA shown is the 39-base CDR3, in frame from base 1. Libraries of naive CD8 T cells were built from around 20,000 to 1,000,000 sorted cells, with 10%, 30% or 50% of the purified RNA used. Naive CD8 T cells were FACS-sorted as CD8+CD4-CCR7+CD45RA+ on a BD FACSAria II into RLT Plus buffer. Detection sensitivity was tested by spiking Jurkat RNA equal to about 10 TCR copies' worth into samples containing about 18,000-1,000,000 naive CD8 T cells. Enrichment of CD8 T cells was done with RosetteSep CD8+ T Cell Enrichment Cocktail plus Ficoll-Paque, and ACK red cell lysis came afterward. Libraries were prepared through PCR. Sequencing instrument: Illumina HiSeq 4000. Bulk TCR libraries were prepared as previously described, using TCR primers listed in Table S5. The Qiagen AllPrep DNA/RNA kit was used to purify total RNA. Before analysis, reads from multiple sequencing runs of one library were combined. As for the authors' bioinformatics: Reads were retained only if their TCR constant sequence matched exactly, and those retained reads were trimmed to 150 nt and grouped according to their 12-nt molecular barcodes. Reads inside each barcode group were sub-clustered using a 15% Levenshtein threshold, and a quality-weighted consensus sequence was constructed for each RNA molecule. Non-functional sequences were removed, as were lower-count sequences one edit away from another. Based on fitting two negative binomial distributions, any barcode sub-cluster with under 20% of the maximum read count was discarded. TCRdb took the public reads, trimmed them with fastp at Q25, ran MiXCR for clone calling and kept in-frame beta chains. CDR3 protein duplicates are merged, each entry listing the most common genes and DNA. In this record, the V and J calls reflect TCRdb's handling and not the investigators' own analysis. Across this sample there are some 320,000 distinct CDR3 sequences, with 20% to 25% seen only once. The top ten constitute approximately 0.83% of the sample.

This clonotype was counted at least ten times. It lacks a known antigen. No qualities accompany the bases; no much larger clone lies one base away. This receptor was taken from a human donor in good health. Some libraries in this study had Jurkat cell RNA spiked in. The chain couples TRBV27 to TRBJ2-7; the D gene is not confidently resolved. The sequenced material came from naive CD8+ T cells from blood, with Jurkat cell RNA spiked in. The sample's cell subset or site label, decoded: FACS-sorted CD8+CD4-CCR7+CD45RA+ naive T cells. For the CDR3, the sequence is CASSFRYSYEQYF. The DNA sequence is TGTGCCAGCAGTTTCCGATACTCCTACGAGCAGTACTTC.